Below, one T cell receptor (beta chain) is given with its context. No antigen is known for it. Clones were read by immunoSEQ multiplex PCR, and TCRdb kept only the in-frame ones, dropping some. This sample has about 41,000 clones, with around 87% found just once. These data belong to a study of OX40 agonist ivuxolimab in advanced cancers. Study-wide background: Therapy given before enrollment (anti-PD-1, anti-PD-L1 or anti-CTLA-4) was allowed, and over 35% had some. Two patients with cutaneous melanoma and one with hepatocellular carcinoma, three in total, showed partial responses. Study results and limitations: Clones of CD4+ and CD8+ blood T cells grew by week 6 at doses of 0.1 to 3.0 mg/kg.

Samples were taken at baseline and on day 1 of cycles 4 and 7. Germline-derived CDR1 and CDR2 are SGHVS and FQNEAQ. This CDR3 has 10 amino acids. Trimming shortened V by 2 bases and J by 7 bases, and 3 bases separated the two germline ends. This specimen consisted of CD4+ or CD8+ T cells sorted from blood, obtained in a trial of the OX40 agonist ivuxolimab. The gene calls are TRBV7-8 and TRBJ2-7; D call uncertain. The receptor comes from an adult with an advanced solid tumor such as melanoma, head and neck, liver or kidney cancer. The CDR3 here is CASSLREQYF. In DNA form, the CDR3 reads TGTGCCAGCAGCTTAAGGGAGCAGTACTTC.